Following are 7 T cell receptor beta chains from one sample sequenced in a study of T cells in Graves' hyperthyroidism and ophthalmopathy. Amplification of TCR beta CDR3 regions used RNA as the template. The HTBI primer set drove a first-round RT-PCR of the TCR CDR3. TCRdb itself ran the multiplex PCR reads through MiXCR, one entry per CDR3 protein. The repertoire holds over 400,000 distinct CDR3 sequences, roughly 15% seen once, with 13% in the top ten. Sequenced material: blood. These TCRs come from a man aged 18 to 29 with Graves' ophthalmopathy.

This clonotype came up a few times. The gene calls are TRBV4-2 and TRBJ2-5; 10 bases line up with TRBD2. The germline gives CDR1 LGHNA, CDR2 YNFKEQ. This CDR3 is 17 amino acids long. Trimming cost V 2 bases and J 5 bases; bases outside gene matches: 11. CDR3 DNA: TGTGCCAGCAGCCAAAATCCGGGACTAGCGAACGGGGAGACCCAGTACTTC. Its translation: CASSQNPGLANGETQYF.

As to this clonotype: This could be a read error, since a much larger clone is one nucleotide away. The chain joins TRBV19 to TRBJ1-1; D might be TRBD1 (5 bases). Germline-derived CDR1 and CDR2 are LNHDA and SQIVND (reference sequence). The CDR3 has 12 residues. Trimming shortened V by 7 bases and J by 1 base, and 7 bases separated the two germline ends. In DNA form, the CDR3 reads TGTGCCAGTAAGGGACCGAACACTGAAGCTTTCTTT. Translated, it gives CASKGPNTEAFF. The full variable domain, its missing parts supplied by reference TRBV19 and TRBJ1-1, is DGGITQSPKYLFRKEGQNVTLSCEQNLNHDAMYWYRQDPGQGLRLIYYSQIVNDFQKGDIAEGYSVSREKKESFPLTVTSAQKNPTAFYLCASKGPNTEAFFGQGTRLTVV.

V gene TRBV10-3 combines with J gene TRBJ2-7; D is tentatively TRBD1 or TRBD2 (5 bases each). The CDR3 is made up of 15 amino acids. Trimming removed 2 bases at V and 2 bases at J, with 13 bases between. Germline CDR1 ENHRY, CDR2 SYGVKD. CDR3 protein: CAISEKGRTTYEQYF. In DNA form, the CDR3 reads TGTGCCATCAGTGAGAAGGGGAGAACAACCTACGAGCAGTACTTC.

This clonotype was recorded at least ten times. The V call is TRBV19, the J call TRBJ1-1; weak D call: TRBD1 (5 bases). The CDR3 extends over 12 amino acids. CDR1 is LNHDA, CDR2 SQIVND, per germline (reference sequence). Trimming stripped 5 bases from V and 8 bases from J, with 12 bases between. CDR3 region: CASSQGEREAFF. CDR3 DNA sequence: TGTGCCAGTAGTCAGGGAGAGAGAGAAGCTTTCTTT.

V gene TRBV7-9 combines with J gene TRBJ2-7; 10 nucleotides agree with TRBD2. V dropped 4 bases and J dropped 0; count of bases not matched to a gene: 6. From germline, CDR1 is SEHNR and CDR2 FQNEAQ (reference sequence). The CDR3 spans 16 residues. CDR3 amino acids: CASSSPTSGTSYEQYF. As DNA, the CDR3 is TGTGCCAGCAGCTCACCCACTAGCGGGACCTCCTACGAGCAGTACTTC.

The chain recombines TRBV6-2 or TRBV6-3 with TRBJ2-3; D is perhaps TRBD1 (5 bases). Germline V gene sequence: CDR1 MNHEY, CDR2 SVGEGT. The CDR3 sequence is 14 residues long. Trimming shortened V by 3 bases and J by 2 bases, and 9 bases separated the two germline ends. The chain's CDR3 is CASSYGRVTDTQYF. CDR3 bases: TGTGCCAGCAGTTATGGCAGGGTCACAGATACGCAGTATTTT.

The chain employs TRBV4-1 and TRBJ1-2; no clear D. The CDR3 length is 13 residues. With 4 bases removed from V and 5 bases from J, the gap between germline ends came to 11 bases. CDR1 is MGHRA, CDR2 YSYEKL, per germline. The CDR3 DNA is TGCGCCAGCAGCCCGGGGTTGCTATATGGCTACACCTTC. Its protein product is CASSPGLLYGYTF.